This TCR beta chain was captured by sequencing in a study of T-cell reconstitution after alpha-beta-depleted transplantation in children. Findings of the study overall: About two months after transplant, alpha-beta T cells reportedly came from several hundred expanded graft clones. From newly produced T cells came most of the T-cell counts and diversity one year after transplant. High day-60 TCRbeta diversity in some patients came from surviving recipient T cells and thymic progenitors.

Molecular barcoding with unique molecular identifiers was used for the TCRbeta library. In TCRdb, the PCR reads were re-called with MiXCR into one record per CDR3 protein. The table includes more than 45,000 distinct CDR3 sequences, approximately 52% detected once. Concerning this clonotype itself: Its antigen remains unidentified.

Germline V lookup: CDR1 SGHVS, CDR2 FQNEAQ. V lost 1 base, J lost 3 bases, and 3 bases lay in between. This CDR3 has 13 amino acids. Sequencing was performed on peripheral blood, taken before TCRalphabeta/CD19-depleted stem cell transplant. This chain uses TRBV7-8 with TRBJ2-2; D unresolved. This clonotype was sampled from a boy under two years old with SCID, due to receive a stem cell transplant. The DNA of the CDR3 is TGTGCCAGCAGCTTAGTGGACACCGGGGAGCTGTTTTTT. It translates to CASSLVDTGELFF.